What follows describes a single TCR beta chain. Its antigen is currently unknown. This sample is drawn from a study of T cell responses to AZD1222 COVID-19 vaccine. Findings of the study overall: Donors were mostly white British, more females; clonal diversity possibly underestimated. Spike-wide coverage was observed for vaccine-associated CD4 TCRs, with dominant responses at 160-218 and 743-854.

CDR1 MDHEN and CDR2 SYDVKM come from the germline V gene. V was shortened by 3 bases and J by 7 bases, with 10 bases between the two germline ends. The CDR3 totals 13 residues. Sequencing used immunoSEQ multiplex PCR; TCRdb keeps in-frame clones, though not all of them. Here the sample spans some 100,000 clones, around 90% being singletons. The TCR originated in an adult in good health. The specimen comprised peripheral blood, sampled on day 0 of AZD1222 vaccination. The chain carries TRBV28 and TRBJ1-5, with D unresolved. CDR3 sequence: CASSLSRGQPQHF. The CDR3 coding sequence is TGTGCCAGCAGTTTGTCTCGAGGACAGCCCCAGCATTTT. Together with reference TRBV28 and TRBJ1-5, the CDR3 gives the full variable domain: DVKVTQSSRYLVKRTGEKVFLECVQDMDHENMFWYRQDPGLGLRLIYFSYDVKMKEKGDIPEGYSVSREKKERFSLILESASTNQTSMYLCASSLSRGQPQHFGDGTRLSIL.